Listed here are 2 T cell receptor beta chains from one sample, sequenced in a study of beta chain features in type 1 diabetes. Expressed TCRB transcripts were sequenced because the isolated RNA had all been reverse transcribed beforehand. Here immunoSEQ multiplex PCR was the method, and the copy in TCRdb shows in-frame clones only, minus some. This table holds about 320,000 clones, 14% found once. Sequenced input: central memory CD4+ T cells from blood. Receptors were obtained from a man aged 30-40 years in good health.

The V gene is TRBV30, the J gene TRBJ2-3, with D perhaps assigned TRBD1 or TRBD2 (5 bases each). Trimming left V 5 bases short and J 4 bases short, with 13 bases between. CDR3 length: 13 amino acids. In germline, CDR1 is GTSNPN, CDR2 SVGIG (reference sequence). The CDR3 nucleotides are TGTGCCTGGCGTCTGGGGGATCCAGATACGCAGTATTTT. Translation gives CAWRLGDPDTQYF.

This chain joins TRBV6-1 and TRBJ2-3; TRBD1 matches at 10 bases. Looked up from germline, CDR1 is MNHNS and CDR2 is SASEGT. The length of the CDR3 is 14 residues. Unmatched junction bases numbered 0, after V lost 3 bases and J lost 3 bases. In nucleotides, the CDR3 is TGTGCCAGCAGTGAGGACAGGGGGACAGATACGCAGTATTTT. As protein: CASSEDRGTDTQYF.